Sequencing of this T cell receptor (beta chain) was carried out in a study of beta chain features in type 1 diabetes. Study context: Investigators examined roughly 99,000,000 sorted cells across all samples.

General study points: More deletions and fewer insertions at VDJ junctions were found in patients with type 1 diabetes.

Comments on this clone: What it binds is unknown.

Expressed TCRB transcripts were sequenced because the isolated RNA had all been reverse transcribed beforehand. It was found that naive, central memory and regulatory T cell samples averaged around 3.6 million reads. Assay used: immunoSEQ multiplex PCR; TCRdb lists only in-frame clones, some missing. The sample lists hundreds of thousands of clones, around a sixth seen once, with roughly 0.098% in the top ten. V was clipped by 5 bases and J by 9 bases, with 15 bases between them. This CDR3 contains 13 residues. In germline, CDR1 is MNHEY, CDR2 SVGAGI. Sequenced sample: naive CD4+ T cells from blood. The chain employs TRBV6-5 and TRBJ2-3, with D possibly being TRBD1 (6 bases). The TCR was taken from a young man in good health. The CDR3 DNA reads TGTGCCAGCAGTGTCGGACAGTCCCAAACGCAGTATTTT. It translates to CASSVGQSQTQYF.